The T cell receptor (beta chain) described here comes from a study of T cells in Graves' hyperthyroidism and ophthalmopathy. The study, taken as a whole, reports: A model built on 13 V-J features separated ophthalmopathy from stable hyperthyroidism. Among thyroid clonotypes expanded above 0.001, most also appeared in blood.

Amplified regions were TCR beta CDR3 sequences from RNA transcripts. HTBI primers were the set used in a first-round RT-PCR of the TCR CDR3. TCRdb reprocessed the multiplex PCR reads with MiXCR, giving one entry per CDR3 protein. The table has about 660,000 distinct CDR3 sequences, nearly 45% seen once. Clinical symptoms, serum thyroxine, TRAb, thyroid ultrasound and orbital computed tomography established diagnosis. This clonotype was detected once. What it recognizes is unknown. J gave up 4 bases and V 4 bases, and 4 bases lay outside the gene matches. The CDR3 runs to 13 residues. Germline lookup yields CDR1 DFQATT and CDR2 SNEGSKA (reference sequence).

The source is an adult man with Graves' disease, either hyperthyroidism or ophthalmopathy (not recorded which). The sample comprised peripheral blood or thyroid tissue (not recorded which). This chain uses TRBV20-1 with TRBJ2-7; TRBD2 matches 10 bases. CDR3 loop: CSATGTSEYEQYF. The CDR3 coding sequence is TGCAGTGCTACCGGGACTAGCGAGTACGAGCAGTACTTC.